These 4 T cell receptor beta chains originate from one sample sequenced in a study of post-analysis software for immune sequencing data. Study-wide results and caveats: TRBV segments more frequent in patients than in controls numbered five and included TRBV5-6, TRBV5-1 and TRBV20-1.

Prepared TCR beta cDNA libraries contained unique molecular identifiers. A single record per CDR3 protein comes from TCRdb applying MiXCR to the PCR reads. The sample lists hundreds of thousands of distinct CDR3 sequences, around 64% seen once, with about 11% in the top ten. Their specific antigens are unknown. Material for sequencing was blood. The receptors shown here come from a girl aged 2 to 10 with multiple sclerosis.

The chain has TRBV27 and TRBJ1-2; TRBD1 matches at 8 bases. Losses at the gene ends were 4 bases for V and 8 bases for J; bases not matched to a gene: 9. Germline loops: CDR1 MNHEY, CDR2 SMNVEV (reference sequence). The CDR3 has 14 amino acids. The CDR3 region is CASSSAGGHRGYTF. The CDR3 coding sequence is TGTGCCAGCAGTTCAGCAGGGGGCCACCGGGGCTACACCTTC.

The chain employs TRBV6-2 or TRBV6-3 and TRBJ2-3, with D unresolved. The CDR3 totals 15 residues. Germline CDR1 is MNHEY and CDR2 is SVGEGT. V dropped 6 bases and J dropped 4 bases, with 17 bases sitting between them. CDR3 sequence reads: CASRKDLNRADTQYF. CDR3 nucleotide sequence: TGTGCCAGCAGAAAGGACCTAAATAGGGCAGATACGCAGTATTTT.

V gene TRBV5-1 combines with J gene TRBJ2-1, with 8 nucleotides matching TRBD1. The V gene's germline CDR1 is SGHRS and CDR2 YFSETQ. The V and J ends lost 4 bases and 4 bases, in that order; junction bases with no gene match: 7. The CDR3 consists of 15 residues. CDR3 sequence (DNA): TGCGCCAGCAGCGCCACCGGGACAGGATACAATGAGCAGTTCTTC. It specifies CASSATGTGYNEQFF.

V is TRBV29-1 and J is TRBJ2-1; D unclear. Trimming cost V 7 bases and J 0 bases, with 10 bases left between them. Germline CDR1 reads SQVTM; CDR2 reads ANQGSEA. CDR3 length: 13 residues. CDR3 coding DNA: TGCAGCGCGTTGGGCCTCTCCTACAATGAGCAGTTCTTC. This codes for CSALGLSYNEQFF.